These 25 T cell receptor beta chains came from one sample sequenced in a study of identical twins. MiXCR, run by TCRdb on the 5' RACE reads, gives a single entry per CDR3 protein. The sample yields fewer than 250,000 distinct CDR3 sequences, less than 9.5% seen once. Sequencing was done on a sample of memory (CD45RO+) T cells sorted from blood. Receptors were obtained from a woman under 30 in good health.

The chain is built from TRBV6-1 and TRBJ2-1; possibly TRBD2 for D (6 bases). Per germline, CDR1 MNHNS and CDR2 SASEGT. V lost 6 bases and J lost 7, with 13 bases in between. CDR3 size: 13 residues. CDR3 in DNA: TGTGCCAGCAGACTGGACGGGGGAAATGAGCAGTTCTTC. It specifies CASRLDGGNEQFF.

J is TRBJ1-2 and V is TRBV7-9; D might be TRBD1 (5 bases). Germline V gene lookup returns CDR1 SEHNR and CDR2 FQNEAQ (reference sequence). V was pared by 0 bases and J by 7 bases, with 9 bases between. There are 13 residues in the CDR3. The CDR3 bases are TGTGCCAGCAGCTTAGCTACAGGAGGTGGCTACACCTTC. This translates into CASSLATGGGYTF.

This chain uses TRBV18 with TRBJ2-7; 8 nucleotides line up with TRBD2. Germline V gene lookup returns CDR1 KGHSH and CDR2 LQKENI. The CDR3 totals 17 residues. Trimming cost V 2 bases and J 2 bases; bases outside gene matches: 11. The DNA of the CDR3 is TGTGCCAGCTCACCAAAGCAACGGGAGGGCCCTCCCTACGAGCAGTACTTC. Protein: CASSPKQREGPPYEQYF.

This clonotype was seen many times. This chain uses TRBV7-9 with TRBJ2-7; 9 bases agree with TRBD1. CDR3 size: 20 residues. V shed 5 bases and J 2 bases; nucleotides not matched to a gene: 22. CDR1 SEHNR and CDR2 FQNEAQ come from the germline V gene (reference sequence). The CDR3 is CASSPFPGQGVLRDPYEQYF. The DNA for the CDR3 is TGTGCCAGCAGCCCCTTCCCGGGACAGGGCGTTTTGCGGGACCCCTACGAGCAGTACTTC.

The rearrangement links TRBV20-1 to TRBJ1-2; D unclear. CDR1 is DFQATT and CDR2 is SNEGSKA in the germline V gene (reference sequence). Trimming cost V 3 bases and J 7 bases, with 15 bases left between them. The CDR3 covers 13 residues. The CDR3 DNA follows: TGCAGTGCTAGGTTGGGAGAATATGGTGGCTACACCTTC. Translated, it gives CSARLGEYGGYTF.

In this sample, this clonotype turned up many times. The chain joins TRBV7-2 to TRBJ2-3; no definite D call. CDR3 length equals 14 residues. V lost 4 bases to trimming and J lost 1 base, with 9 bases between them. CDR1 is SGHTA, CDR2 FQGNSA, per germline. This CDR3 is CASSSVHGTDTQYF. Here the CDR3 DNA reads TGTGCCAGCAGCTCAGTCCACGGCACAGATACGCAGTATTTT.

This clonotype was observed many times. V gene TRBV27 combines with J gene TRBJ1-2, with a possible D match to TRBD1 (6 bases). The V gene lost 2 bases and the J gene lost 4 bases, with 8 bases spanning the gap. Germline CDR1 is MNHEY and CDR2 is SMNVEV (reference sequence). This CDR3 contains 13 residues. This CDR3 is CASSLRGAYGYTF. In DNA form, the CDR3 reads TGTGCCAGCAGTTTACGGGGGGCCTATGGCTACACCTTC.

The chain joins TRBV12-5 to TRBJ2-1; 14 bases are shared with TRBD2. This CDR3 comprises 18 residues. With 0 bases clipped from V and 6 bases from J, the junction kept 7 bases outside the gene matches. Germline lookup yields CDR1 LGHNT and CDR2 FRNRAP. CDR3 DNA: TGTGCTAGTGGTTTGGTTCTGGGGACTAGCGGGGGTGGCAATGAGCAGTTCTTC. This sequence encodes CASGLVLGTSGGGNEQFF.

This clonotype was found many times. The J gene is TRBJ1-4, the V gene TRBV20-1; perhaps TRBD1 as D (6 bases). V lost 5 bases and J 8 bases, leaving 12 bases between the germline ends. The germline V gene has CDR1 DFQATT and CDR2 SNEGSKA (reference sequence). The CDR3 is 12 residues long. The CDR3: CSASGQPEKLFF. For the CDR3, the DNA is TGCAGTGCTTCAGGACAGCCGGAAAAACTGTTTTTT.

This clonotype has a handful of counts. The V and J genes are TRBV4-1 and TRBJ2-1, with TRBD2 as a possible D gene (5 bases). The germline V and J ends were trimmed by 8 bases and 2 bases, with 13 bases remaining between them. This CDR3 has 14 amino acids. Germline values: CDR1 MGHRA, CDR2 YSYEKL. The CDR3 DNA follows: TGCGCCAGCCAATTGAGGGCTACCTACAATGAGCAGTTCTTC. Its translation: CASQLRATYNEQFF.

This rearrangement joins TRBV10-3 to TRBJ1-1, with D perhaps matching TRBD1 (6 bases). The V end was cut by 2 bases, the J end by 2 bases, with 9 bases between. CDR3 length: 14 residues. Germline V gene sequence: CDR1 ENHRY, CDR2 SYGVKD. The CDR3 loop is CAISERGRNTEAFF. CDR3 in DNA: TGTGCCATCAGTGAGAGGGGGAGAAACACTGAAGCTTTCTTT.

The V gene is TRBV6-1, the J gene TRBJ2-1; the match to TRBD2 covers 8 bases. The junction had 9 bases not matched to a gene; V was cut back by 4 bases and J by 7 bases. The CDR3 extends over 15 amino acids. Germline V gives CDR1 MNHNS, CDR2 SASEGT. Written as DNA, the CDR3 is TGTGCCAGCAGTGCCGGACGCGGGGGGACAAATGAGCAGTTCTTC. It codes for CASSAGRGGTNEQFF.

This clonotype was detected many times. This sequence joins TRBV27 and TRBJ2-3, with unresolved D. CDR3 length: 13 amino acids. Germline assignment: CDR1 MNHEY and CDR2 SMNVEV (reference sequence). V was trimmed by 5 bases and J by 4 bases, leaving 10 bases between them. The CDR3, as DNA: TGTGCCAGCAGTGCCGAGTTTGCAGATACGCAGTATTTT. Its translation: CASSAEFADTQYF.

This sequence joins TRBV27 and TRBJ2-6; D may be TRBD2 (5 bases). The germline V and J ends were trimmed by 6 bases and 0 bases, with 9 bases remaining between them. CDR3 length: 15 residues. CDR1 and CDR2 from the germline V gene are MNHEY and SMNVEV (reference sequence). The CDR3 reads CASRPRGSGANVLTF. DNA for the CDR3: TGTGCCAGCAGACCTCGGGGCTCTGGGGCCAACGTCCTGACTTTC.

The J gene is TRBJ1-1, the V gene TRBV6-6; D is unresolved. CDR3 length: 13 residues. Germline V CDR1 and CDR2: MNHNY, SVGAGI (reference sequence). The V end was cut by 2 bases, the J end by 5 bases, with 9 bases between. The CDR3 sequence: CASSYIGITEAFF. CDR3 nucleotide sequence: TGTGCCAGCAGTTACATCGGTATAACTGAAGCTTTCTTT.

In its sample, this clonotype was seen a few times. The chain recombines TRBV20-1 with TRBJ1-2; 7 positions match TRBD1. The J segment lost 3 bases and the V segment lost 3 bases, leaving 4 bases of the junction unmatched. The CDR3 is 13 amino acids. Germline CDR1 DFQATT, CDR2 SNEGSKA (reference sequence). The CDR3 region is CSARGQSYYGYTF. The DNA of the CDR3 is TGCAGTGCTAGGGGACAGTCGTACTATGGCTACACCTTC.

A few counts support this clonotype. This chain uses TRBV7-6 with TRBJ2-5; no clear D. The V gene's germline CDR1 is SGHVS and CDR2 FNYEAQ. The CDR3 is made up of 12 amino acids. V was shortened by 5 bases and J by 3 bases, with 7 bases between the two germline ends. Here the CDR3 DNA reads TGTGCCAGCAGCGAGCAGGAAGAGACCCAGTACTTC. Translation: CASSEQEETQYF.

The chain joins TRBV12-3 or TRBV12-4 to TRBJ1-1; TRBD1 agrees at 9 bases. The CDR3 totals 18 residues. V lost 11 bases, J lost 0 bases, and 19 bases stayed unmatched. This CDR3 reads CAFSSPYRGLSMNTEAFF. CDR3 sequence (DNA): TGTGCCTTCAGTTCCCCGTACAGGGGGCTTAGTATGAACACTGAAGCTTTCTTT.

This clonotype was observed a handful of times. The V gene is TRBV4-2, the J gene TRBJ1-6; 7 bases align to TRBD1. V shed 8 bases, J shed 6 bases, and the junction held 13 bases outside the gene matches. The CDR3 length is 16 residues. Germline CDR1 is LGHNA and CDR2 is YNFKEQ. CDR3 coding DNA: TGTGCCAGCTCGCACGGGCTGGGGACAGTTAATTCACCCCTCCACTTT. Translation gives CASSHGLGTVNSPLHF.

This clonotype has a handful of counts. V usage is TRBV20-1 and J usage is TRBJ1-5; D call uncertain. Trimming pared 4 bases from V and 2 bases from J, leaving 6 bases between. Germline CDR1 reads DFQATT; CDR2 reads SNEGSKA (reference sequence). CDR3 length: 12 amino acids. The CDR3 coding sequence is TGCAGTGCTATTACGGGCAATCAGCCCCAGCATTTT. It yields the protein CSAITGNQPQHF.

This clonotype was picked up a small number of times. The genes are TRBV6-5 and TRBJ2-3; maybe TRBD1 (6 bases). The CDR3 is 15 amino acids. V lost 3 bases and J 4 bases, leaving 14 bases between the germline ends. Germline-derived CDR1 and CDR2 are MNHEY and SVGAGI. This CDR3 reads CASSYTGTRSDTQYF. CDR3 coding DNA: TGTGCCAGCAGTTATACGGGGACACGATCAGATACGCAGTATTTT.

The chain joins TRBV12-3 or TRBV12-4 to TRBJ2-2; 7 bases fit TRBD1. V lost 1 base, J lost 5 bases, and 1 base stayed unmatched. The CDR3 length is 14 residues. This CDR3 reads CASSLEDRTGELFF. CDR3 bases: TGTGCCAGCAGTTTAGAGGACAGGACCGGGGAGCTGTTTTTT.

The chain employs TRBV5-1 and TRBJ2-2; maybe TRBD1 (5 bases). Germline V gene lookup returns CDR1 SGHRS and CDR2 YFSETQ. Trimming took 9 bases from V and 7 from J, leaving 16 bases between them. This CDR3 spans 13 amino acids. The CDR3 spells CATSRGDNGELFF. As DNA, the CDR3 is TGCGCCACCTCTAGGGGCGATAACGGGGAGCTGTTTTTT.

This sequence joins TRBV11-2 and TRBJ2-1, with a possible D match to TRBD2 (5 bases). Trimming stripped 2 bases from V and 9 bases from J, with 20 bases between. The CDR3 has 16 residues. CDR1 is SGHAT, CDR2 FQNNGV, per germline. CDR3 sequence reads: CASSLTLLLSDSEQFF. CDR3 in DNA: TGTGCCAGCAGCTTAACCCTCCTTCTTAGCGATAGTGAGCAGTTCTTC. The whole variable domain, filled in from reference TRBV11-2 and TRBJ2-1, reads EAGVAQSPRYKIIEKRQSVAFWCNPISGHATLYWYQQILGQGPKLLIQFQNNGVVDDSQLPKDRFSAERLKGVDSTLKIQPAKLEDSAVYLCASSLTLLLSDSEQFFGPGTRLTVL.

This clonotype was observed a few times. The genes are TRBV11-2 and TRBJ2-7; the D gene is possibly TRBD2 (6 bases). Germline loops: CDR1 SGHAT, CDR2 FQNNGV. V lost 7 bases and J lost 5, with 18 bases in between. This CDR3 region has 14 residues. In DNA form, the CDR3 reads TGTGCCAGCACCTTTGGCGGGGATACCCACGAGCAGTACTTC. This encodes CASTFGGDTHEQYF. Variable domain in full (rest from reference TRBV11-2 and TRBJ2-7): EAGVAQSPRYKIIEKRQSVAFWCNPISGHATLYWYQQILGQGPKLLIQFQNNGVVDDSQLPKDRFSAERLKGVDSTLKIQPAKLEDSAVYLCASTFGGDTHEQYFGPGTRLTVT.